Below, one T cell receptor beta chain is given with its context. No antigen is known for it. Profiled with immunoSEQ multiplex PCR; TCRdb holds only in-frame clones, not every one. This table holds fewer than 40,000 clones, 80% to 85% found once. The data derive from a study of somatic mutations in cytotoxic T cells in rheumatoid arthritis. Study-wide results and caveats: Rising age went with increasing CD8+ clonality in rheumatoid arthritis patients; healthy controls showed no such increase.

This TCR was recovered from an adult with rheumatoid arthritis. The sequenced sample consisted of CD8+ T cells sorted from blood.

DNA for the CDR3: TGCAGCGTCGAGACTAGCGGGGGAAACTACGAGCAGTACTTC. Its protein is CSVETSGGNYEQYF. This chain joins TRBV29-1 and TRBJ2-7, with 12 bases that match TRBD2. The V segment lost 6 bases and the J segment 3 bases; nucleotides outside the gene matches: 6. This CDR3 region has 14 residues. CDR1 is SQVTM and CDR2 is ANQGSEA in the germline V gene.